The next 4 T cell receptor beta chains were all read from a single sample in a study of blood T cell repertoires in COVID-19. Generated by immunoSEQ multiplex PCR, the TCRdb table keeps only in-frame clones and is missing some. Of 130,000 to 150,000 clones in the sample, less than 90% were seen once. The sequencing input was PBMCs or T cells enriched from blood (not recorded which). These receptors were obtained from a woman aged 50 to 60 who had been exposed to COVID-19.

The rearrangement joins TRBV11-2 to TRBJ2-5; D is undetermined. This CDR3 has 12 amino acids. Germline V gene sequence: CDR1 SGHAT, CDR2 FQNNGV. V was shortened by 7 bases and J by 3 bases, with 9 bases between the two germline ends. Here the CDR3 reads CASTQGEETQYF. CDR3 DNA: TGTGCCAGCACCCAAGGAGAAGAGACCCAGTACTTC.

The chain carries TRBV5-4 and TRBJ1-2; 7 bases are shared with TRBD1. This CDR3 has 14 residues. Trimming at V came to 0 bases and at J to 4 bases, leaving 3 bases not matched to a gene. Germline lookup yields CDR1 SGHNT and CDR2 YYREEE (reference sequence). CDR3 nucleotide sequence: TGTGCCAGCAGCTTGGTGGGACAGTCCTATGGCTACACCTTC. Amino acid sequence: CASSLVGQSYGYTF.

This sequence joins TRBV20-1 and TRBJ2-1, with 12 bases lining up with TRBD2. The junction had 10 bases not matched to a gene; V was cut back by 3 bases and J by 1 base. Germline CDR1 reads DFQATT; CDR2 reads SNEGSKA (reference sequence). The CDR3 contains 18 residues. CDR3 protein: CSASGLAGGSGSYNEQFF. The CDR3 coding sequence is TGCAGTGCTAGTGGGCTAGCGGGGGGGTCTGGGTCCTACAATGAGCAGTTCTTC.

This clone was detected only once. The chain is built from TRBV11-2 and TRBJ1-5; 9 positions match TRBD1. The CDR3 is made up of 17 amino acids. The ends lost 1 base at V and 0 bases at J; junction bases unmatched: 4. Germline V gene lookup returns CDR1 SGHAT and CDR2 FQNNGV. CDR3 region: CASSLGGTGYSNQPQHF. DNA for the CDR3: TGTGCCAGCAGCTTAGGGGGGACAGGGTATAGCAATCAGCCCCAGCATTTT.